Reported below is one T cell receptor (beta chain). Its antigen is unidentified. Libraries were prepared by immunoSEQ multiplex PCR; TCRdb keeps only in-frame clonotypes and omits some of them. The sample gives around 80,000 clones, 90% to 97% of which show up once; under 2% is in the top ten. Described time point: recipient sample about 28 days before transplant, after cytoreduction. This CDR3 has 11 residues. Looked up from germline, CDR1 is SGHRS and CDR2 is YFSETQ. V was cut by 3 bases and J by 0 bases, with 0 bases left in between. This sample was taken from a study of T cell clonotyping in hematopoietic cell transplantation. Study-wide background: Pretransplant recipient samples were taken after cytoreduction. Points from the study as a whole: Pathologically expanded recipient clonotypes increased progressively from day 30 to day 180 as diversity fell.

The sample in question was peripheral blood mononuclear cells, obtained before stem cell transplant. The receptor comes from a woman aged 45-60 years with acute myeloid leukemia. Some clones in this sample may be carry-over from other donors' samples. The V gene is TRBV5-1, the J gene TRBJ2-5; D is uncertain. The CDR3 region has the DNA TGCGCCAGCAGCTACCAAGAGACCCAGTACTTC. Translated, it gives CASSYQETQYF.